This is a list of T cell receptor beta chains from one sample in a study of PD-1 blockade in mismatch repair-deficient tumors. Data came from immunoSEQ multiplex PCR; TCRdb stores just in-frame clones and leaves some out. In the table there are about 22,000 clones, 84% of which are singletons. The starting material was peripheral blood, obtained 2 weeks after starting pembrolizumab. The receptor source for this set is an adult with mismatch repair-deficient cancer. Both conserved end residues are part of each CDR3. The D gene is left open where the match is weak.

J	V	D	CDR3
TRBJ2-7	TRBV10-2	TRBD1	CASTGDRGLYEQYF
TRBJ2-7	TRBV5-1	.	CASSSDSTYEQYF
TRBJ2-1	TRBV28	.	CASSLWGPSSYNEQFF
TRBJ1-1	TRBV5-5	.	CASSSPARGIGAFF
TRBJ2-3	TRBV9	.	CASSAISYTDTQYF
TRBJ2-1	TRBV9	.	CASSPGRGVLNTYNEQFF
TRBJ2-7	TRBV6-5	.	CASRGISSYEQYF
TRBJ2-7	TRBV27	.	CASSLFGSYEQYF
TRBJ1-4	TRBV7-9	.	CASSPGPGRGEKLFF
TRBJ2-4	TRBV5-4	.	CASSLDSRNIQYF
TRBJ2-2	TRBV4-3	TRBD2	CASSQDGLAGAGGELFF
TRBJ2-7	TRBV4-2	.	CASSQDPSGTQAYEQYF
TRBJ2-3	TRBV5-1	.	CASSSQGPGTDTQYF
TRBJ2-7	TRBV6-5	.	CASRSLASYEQYF
TRBJ2-7	TRBV7-8	TRBD2	CASSFGLGNEQYF
TRBJ2-3	TRBV11-2	.	CASSLGLSGWADTQYF
TRBJ2-1	TRBV13	.	CASSLIGNEQFF
TRBJ2-7	TRBV10-2	.	CASSEIMSSGKSQYEQYF
TRBJ2-1	TRBV7-6	.	CASSISSVSSYNEQFF
TRBJ2-1	TRBV6-5	TRBD2	CASHPRRGLAGRQFF
TRBJ1-1	TRBV6-6	.	CASSYGLVNTEAFF
TRBJ1-1	TRBV28	TRBD1	CASSRVDRGDAFF
TRBJ2-3	TRBV7-2	.	CASSSRLLVGGSADTQYF
TRBJ2-1	TRBV6-5	TRBD2	CASNLAETYNEQFF
TRBJ2-5	TRBV28	TRBD2	CASSLILDRRGGETQYF
TRBJ2-7	TRBV6-5	TRBD1	CASRRQGDSYEQYF
TRBJ2-1	TRBV11-1	.	CASSPGPHEQFF
TRBJ2-1	TRBV19	.	CASNRADLNEQFF
TRBJ2-2	TRBV4-3	.	CASSQETSTGELFF
TRBJ1-2	TRBV7-2	.	CASSIPGVYGYTF
TRBJ2-3	TRBV23-1	.	CASSHGGSRTDTQYF
TRBJ2-1	TRBV29-1	TRBD2	CSVELQRERYNEQFF
TRBJ2-5	TRBV5-1	.	CASSFQPTSQTQYF
TRBJ2-5	TRBV5-5	.	CASSFVAGWETQYF
TRBJ1-1	TRBV7-6	TRBD1	CASSLADRANTEAFF
TRBJ2-7	TRBV7-9	TRBD1	CASDPGQGGRQYF
TRBJ1-4	TRBV6-1	TRBD1	CASSGLGGAVEKLFF
TRBJ2-3	TRBV5-1	.	CASSLNLQGSSTDTQYF
TRBJ1-1	TRBV6-5	.	CASSYSTVNTEAFF
TRBJ2-7	TRBV9	TRBD1	CASSPPGTGSPEQYF
TRBJ2-2	TRBV6-4	TRBD2	CASSDSGLAGAGELFF
TRBJ2-5	TRBV9	.	CASSVGHLQETQYF
TRBJ2-7	TRBV4-3	TRBD2	CASSIGTSGAYEQYF
TRBJ1-2	TRBV10-3	.	CAISELNGYTF
TRBJ1-2	TRBV6-1	.	CASSEAFSNYGYTF
TRBJ2-6	TRBV4-3	.	CASSQDSFRVAPDAGANVLTF